One sample yielded the 5 T cell receptor beta chains listed below, sequenced in a study of CD8+CD57+ T cells in acquired aplastic anemia. TCR beta VDJ combinations and CDR3 sequences were profiled from genomic DNA. TCRdb processed the reads anew with MiXCR; each CDR3 protein has one entry. The top ten clones hold under 3.5% of a sample with more than 150,000 distinct CDR3 sequences, 35% to 50% of them seen once. The sample comprised sorted CD4+, CD8+, or CD8+CD57+ T cells (not recorded which) from PBMCs. The receptors stem from a human donor in good health.

V usage is TRBV20-1 and J usage is TRBJ2-3; 12 bases map to TRBD2. J lost 4 bases, V lost 6 bases, and 2 bases had no gene match. CDR1 and CDR2 from the germline V gene are DFQATT and SNEGSKA (reference sequence). CDR3 length: 13 residues. CDR3 nucleotide sequence: TGCAGTGCCCGACTAGCGGGAGCAGATACGCAGTATTTT. Translated: CSARLAGADTQYF.

Remarks on this clonotype: A much larger clone sits a single nucleotide away, making a read error possible. The chain uses TRBV3-1 and TRBJ1-6; TRBD1 agrees at 10 bases. The CDR3 contains 15 residues. Germline values: CDR1 LGHDT, CDR2 YNNKEL (reference sequence). The CDR3: CASGQGVTGGMPLHF. The CDR3 DNA is TGTGCCAGCGGCCAAGGAGTGACAGGGGGCATGCCCCTCCACTTT. Full variable domain (remainder filled in from reference TRBV3-1 and TRBJ1-6): DTAVSQTPKYLVTQMGNDKSIKCEQNLGHDTMYWYKQDSKKFLKIMFSYNNKELIINETVPNRFSPKSPDKAHLNLHINSLELGDSAVYFCASGQGVTGGMPLHFGNGTRLTVT.

The V and J genes are TRBV20-1 and TRBJ2-7; 9 nucleotides agree with TRBD1. Trimming removed 0 bases from V and 5 bases from J; junction bases left unmatched: 8. The length of the CDR3 is 15 residues. Germline-derived CDR1 and CDR2 are DFQATT and SNEGSKA (reference sequence). CDR3 nucleotides: TGCAGTGCTAGAGACTCCGGGACAGGGTCCCACGAGCAGTACTTC. Encoded protein: CSARDSGTGSHEQYF.

This clonotype is a singleton in its sample. The chain uses TRBV11-2 and TRBJ2-2; a possible D gene is TRBD1 (6 bases). CDR1 is SGHAT, CDR2 FQNNGV, per germline. Trimming stripped 5 bases from V and 0 bases from J, with 10 bases between. This CDR3 has 15 amino acids. The CDR3 DNA follows: TGTGCCAGCAGCACCGCAGGGGCGAACACCGGGGAGCTGTTTTTT. Translating gives CASSTAGANTGELFF.

V and J are TRBV2 and TRBJ1-5, with D possibly being TRBD1 (5 bases). Trimming removed 6 bases from V and 2 bases from J, with 11 bases in between. The CDR3 extends over 14 amino acids. CDR1 is SNHLY and CDR2 is FYNNEI in the germline V gene. In DNA form, the CDR3 reads TGTGCCAGCAGGAAACAGGATGGCAATCAGCCCCAGCATTTT. This encodes CASRKQDGNQPQHF.